What follows are 23 T cell receptor beta chains derived from one specimen sequenced in a study of OX40 agonist ivuxolimab in advanced cancers. Produced via immunoSEQ multiplex PCR; TCRdb's table is partial and in-frame only. In the table there are 80,000 to 100,000 clones, 90% of which are singletons. Sequences were derived from CD4+ or CD8+ T cells sorted from blood, sampled in a trial of the OX40 agonist ivuxolimab. The receptors here all came from an adult with an advanced solid tumor such as melanoma, head and neck, liver or kidney cancer.

The V call is TRBV5-1, the J call TRBJ2-7, with 11 positions matching TRBD2. Germline CDR1 and CDR2: SGHRS and YFSETQ. CDR3 length: 14 amino acids. The trim removed 8 bases at V and 5 bases at J, leaving 9 bases unmatched. The CDR3 here is CASTTSGRAHEQYF. The CDR3 nucleotides read TGCGCCAGTACAACTAGCGGGAGAGCCCACGAGCAGTACTTC.

The chain has TRBV7-3 and TRBJ2-1; 13 bases line up with TRBD2. This CDR3 region has 16 residues. Trimming removed 4 bases from V and 7 bases from J; junction bases left unmatched: 7. The V gene's germline CDR1 is SGHTA and CDR2 FQGTGA. The DNA of the CDR3 is TGTGCCAGCAGCTCAAGGACTAGCGGGAGATGGAATGAGCAGTTCTTC. Protein product: CASSSRTSGRWNEQFF.

J is TRBJ1-4 and V is TRBV6-1; tentative D call: TRBD1 (6 bases). The CDR3 covers 15 residues. The V end was cut by 7 bases, the J end by 5 bases, with 17 bases between. Germline V gene data show CDR1 as MNHNS and CDR2 as SASEGT. CDR3 amino acids: CASNVRAGTNEKLFF. The DNA for the CDR3 is TGTGCCAGCAACGTCAGAGCCGGGACAAATGAAAAACTGTTTTTT.

The chain employs TRBV7-3 and TRBJ2-3; 10 bases agree with TRBD1. Germline V gene sequence: CDR1 SGHTA, CDR2 FQGTGA. This CDR3 has 19 residues. V trimming: 7 bases; J trimming: 0 bases; junction bases outside the gene matches: 16. DNA of the CDR3: TGTGCCAGCACCGGTCAGTTCCGGGACAGGGGCACTAGCACAGATACGCAGTATTTT. Translating it yields CASTGQFRDRGTSTDTQYF. Complete variable domain (other parts from reference TRBV7-3 and TRBJ2-3): GAGVSQTPSNKVTEKGKYVELRCDPISGHTALYWYRQSLGQGPEFLIYFQGTGAADDSGLPNDRFFAVRPEGSVSTLKIQRTERGDSAVYLCASTGQFRDRGTSTDTQYFGPGTRLTVL.

The rearrangement joins TRBV5-5 to TRBJ2-5; D not resolved. V lost 4 bases and J lost 4, with 17 bases in between. The CDR3 spans 15 residues. The germline CDR1 and CDR2 sequences are SGHKS and YYEKEE (reference sequence). CDR3 bases: TGTGCCAGCAGCCTCGGTTCCGGTGGCGGAGAGACCCAGTACTTC. Translation: CASSLGSGGGETQYF.

The chain links TRBV19 to TRBJ2-5, with D tentatively TRBD1 (6 bases). Germline-derived CDR1 and CDR2 are LNHDA and SQIVND (reference sequence). V was shortened by 3 bases and J by 5 bases, with 16 bases between the two germline ends. CDR3 length: 15 residues. The CDR3 region is CASSIRDQGRETQYF. For the CDR3, the DNA is TGTGCCAGTAGTATCCGGGATCAGGGGCGGGAGACCCAGTACTTC. The whole variable domain, filled in from reference TRBV19 and TRBJ2-5, reads DGGITQSPKYLFRKEGQNVTLSCEQNLNHDAMYWYRQDPGQGLRLIYYSQIVNDFQKGDIAEGYSVSREKKESFPLTVTSAQKNPTAFYLCASSIRDQGRETQYFGPGTRLLVL.

The chain uses TRBV4-1 and TRBJ1-2, with no clear D. The CDR3 loop spans 14 amino acids. CDR1 and CDR2 from the germline V gene are MGHRA and YSYEKL. V lost 2 bases and J lost 8, with 15 bases in between. CDR3 nucleotides: TGCGCCAGCAGCCAACTCGGGCCCGCCGGGGGCTACACCTTC. Protein sequence: CASSQLGPAGGYTF.

This sequence joins TRBV7-2 and TRBJ2-7; 7 positions agree with TRBD2. Germline CDR1 SGHTA, CDR2 FQGNSA. Trimming at V came to 5 bases and at J to 1 base, leaving 8 bases not matched to a gene. This CDR3 has 15 residues. The CDR3 nucleotides read TGTGCCAGCAGCAGAGCGGGGTTGGGTTCCTACGAGCAGTACTTC. Protein product: CASSRAGLGSYEQYF.

V is TRBV9 and J is TRBJ2-5; no clear D. The germline V gene has CDR1 SGDLS and CDR2 YYNGEE. The CDR3 length is 17 residues. V lost 4 bases to trimming and J lost 1 base, with 20 bases between them. The CDR3 region has the DNA TGTGCCAGCAGCCCCAACCCCGGCAGCGTACTCCAAGAGACCCAGTACTTC. Its translation is CASSPNPGSVLQETQYF.

The J gene is TRBJ1-5, the V gene TRBV28; no firm D call. Trimming cost V 6 bases and J 4 bases, with 10 bases left between them. The germline V gene encodes CDR1 MDHEN and CDR2 SYDVKM. The CDR3 consists of 13 residues. Written as DNA, the CDR3 is TGTGCCAGCAGATGGGCCCAAAATCAGCCCCAGCATTTT. This sequence encodes CASRWAQNQPQHF.

V gene TRBV7-3 combines with J gene TRBJ2-7, with 7 bases lining up with TRBD1. J was trimmed by 0 bases and V by 2 bases; bases with no gene match: 7. CDR1 and CDR2 (germline): SGHTA, FQGTGA. The CDR3 spans 16 residues. The CDR3, as DNA: TGTGCCAGCAGCTTAGAATCGACAGGGAGCTCCTACGAGCAGTACTTC. As protein: CASSLESTGSSYEQYF.

The rearrangement uses TRBV2 and TRBJ1-4; D not resolved. CDR1 and CDR2 from the germline V gene are SNHLY and FYNNEI. The CDR3 consists of 12 residues. Trimming stripped 7 bases from V and 8 bases from J, with 11 bases between. The CDR3: CASIDPGEKLFF. In DNA, the CDR3 is TGTGCCAGCATAGACCCCGGGGAAAAACTGTTTTTT.

This chain links TRBV11-2 with TRBJ2-5; D is perhaps TRBD2 (6 bases). With the DNA end fitting TRBJ2-7 better, the J assignment may be wrong. The V gene's germline CDR1 is SGHAT and CDR2 FQNNGV. This CDR3 comprises 12 residues. Here the CDR3 reads CASSLGRYEQYF. CDR3 DNA: TGTGCCAGCAGCTTGGGGAGGTACGAGCAGTACTTC.

The chain joins TRBV29-1 to TRBJ1-2, with TRBD1 matching 8 bases. CDR3 size: 12 residues. Trimming took 6 bases from V and 5 from J; bases not matched to a gene: 5. CDR1 is SQVTM, CDR2 ANQGSEA, per germline. In nucleotides, the CDR3 is TGCAGCGTGCTGACAGGGGTGTATGGCTACACCTTC. This codes for CSVLTGVYGYTF.

The rearrangement uses TRBV4-2 and TRBJ2-3; the match to TRBD2 covers 9 bases. Unmatched junction bases numbered 6, after V lost 0 bases and J lost 2 bases. The germline CDR1 and CDR2 sequences are LGHNA and YNFKEQ. CDR3 length equals 17 residues. CDR3 nucleotide sequence: TGTGCCAGCAGCCAAGAATTCGCGGGAGGGTTCACAGATACGCAGTATTTT. Translation gives CASSQEFAGGFTDTQYF.

This clone was counted only a few times. The chain joins TRBV7-8 to TRBJ2-7, with a tentative D call TRBD2 (5 bases). V lost 5 bases and J 4 bases, leaving 18 bases between the germline ends. This CDR3 has 15 amino acids. Per the germline V gene, CDR1 is SGHVS and CDR2 is FQNEAQ. CDR3 residues: CASSPATGRGYEQYF. CDR3 DNA: TGTGCCAGCAGCCCAGCGACGGGTCGGGGTTACGAGCAGTACTTC. Based on the CDR3 plus reference TRBV7-8 and TRBJ2-7, the full variable domain is GAGVSQSPRYKVAKRGQDVALRCDPISGHVSLFWYQQALGQGPEFLTYFQNEAQLDKSGLPSDRFFAERPEGSVSTLKIQRTQQEDSAVYLCASSPATGRGYEQYFGPGTRLTVT.

CDR3 protein: CASSEFHIAKNIQYF. The DNA for the CDR3 is TGCGCCAGCAGCGAATTCCACATAGCCAAAAACATTCAGTACTTC. V and J are TRBV10-2 and TRBJ2-4; D is undetermined. The CDR3 loop spans 15 amino acids. Germline values: CDR1 WSHSY, CDR2 SAAADI. Deletions cut 6 bases from V and 0 bases from J, with 12 bases between.

The chain uses TRBV7-8 and TRBJ2-1; 12 positions match TRBD2. CDR3 length: 15 amino acids. CDR1 is SGHVS and CDR2 is FQNEAQ in the germline V gene. V was pared by 5 bases and J by 9 bases, with 8 bases of the junction left unmatched. The CDR3 nucleotides read TGTGCCAGCAGCCTACTAGCGGGAGGAATAAGTGAGCAGTTCTTC. It specifies CASSLLAGGISEQFF.

This chain uses TRBV30 with TRBJ1-5; D is unresolved. The CDR3 consists of 17 residues. The ends were cut back, 0 bases at V and 0 bases at J, with 15 bases in the middle. Germline CDR1 GTSNPN, CDR2 SVGIG (reference sequence). For the CDR3, the DNA is TGTGCCTGGAGTGTACACCACGGGAGTTATAGCAATCAGCCCCAGCATTTT. Translating it yields CAWSVHHGSYSNQPQHF.

The rearrangement links TRBV10-3 to TRBJ2-3; TRBD2 is a possible D gene (6 bases). The CDR3 extends over 14 amino acids. Germline lookup yields CDR1 ENHRY and CDR2 SYGVKD. Trimming left V 5 bases short and J 2 bases short, with 11 bases between. CDR3: CAISQAGTTDTQYF. CDR3 bases: TGTGCCATCAGTCAGGCGGGGACCACAGATACGCAGTATTTT.

This clone has more than one count but fewer than ten. This chain links TRBV28 with TRBJ1-2; 8 bases are a match to TRBD1. The CDR3 is 18 amino acids. With V trimmed by 5 bases and J by 7 bases, 21 bases remained unmatched. Germline lookup yields CDR1 MDHEN and CDR2 SYDVKM. The CDR3 coding sequence is TGTGCCAGCAGTCCCCCTCAGGGGGCCCTCGGGCTTTTGGGTGGCTACACCTTC. This encodes CASSPPQGALGLLGGYTF.

The V and J genes are TRBV18 and TRBJ1-4; no reliable D call. There are 14 residues in the CDR3. V was clipped by 3 bases and J by 0 bases, with 5 bases between them. Per germline, CDR1 KGHSH and CDR2 LQKENI. The CDR3 spells CASSPGATNEKLFF. The CDR3 bases are TGTGCCAGCTCACCGGGTGCAACTAATGAAAAACTGTTTTTT.

With respect to this clone: One end of the junction does not line up with germline, which may come from a read error. The DNA for the CDR3 is TGTGCCAGCAGCCCGGGGACTAGCAGCACCGGGGAGCTGTTTTTC. This codes for CASSPGTSSTGELFF. The chain recombines TRBV6-5 with TRBJ2-2, with 9 bases lining up with TRBD2. The germline V gene has CDR1 MNHEY and CDR2 SVGAGI. The CDR3 extends over 15 amino acids.